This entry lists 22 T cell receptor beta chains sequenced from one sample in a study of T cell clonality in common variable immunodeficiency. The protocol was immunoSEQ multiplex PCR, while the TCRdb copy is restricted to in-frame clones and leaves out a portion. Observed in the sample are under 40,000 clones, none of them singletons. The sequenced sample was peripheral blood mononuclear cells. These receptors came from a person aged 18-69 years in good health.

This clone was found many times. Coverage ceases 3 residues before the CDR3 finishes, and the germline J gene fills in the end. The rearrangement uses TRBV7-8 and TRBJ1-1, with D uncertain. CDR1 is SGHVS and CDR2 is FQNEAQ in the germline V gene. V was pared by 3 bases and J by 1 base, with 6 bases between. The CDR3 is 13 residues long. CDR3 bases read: TGTGCCAGCAGCTTCGCGGGGAACACTGAA. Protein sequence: CASSFAGNTE. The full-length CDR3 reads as CASSFAGNTEAFF.

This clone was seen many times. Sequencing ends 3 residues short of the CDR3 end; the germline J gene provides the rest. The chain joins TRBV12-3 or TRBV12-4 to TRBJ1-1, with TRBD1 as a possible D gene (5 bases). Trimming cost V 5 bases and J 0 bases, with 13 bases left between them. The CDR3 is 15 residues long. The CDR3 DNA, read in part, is TGTGCCAGCAGTCCAAAGGGACTAATGAACACTGAA. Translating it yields CASSPKGLMNTE. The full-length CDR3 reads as CASSPKGLMNTEAFF.

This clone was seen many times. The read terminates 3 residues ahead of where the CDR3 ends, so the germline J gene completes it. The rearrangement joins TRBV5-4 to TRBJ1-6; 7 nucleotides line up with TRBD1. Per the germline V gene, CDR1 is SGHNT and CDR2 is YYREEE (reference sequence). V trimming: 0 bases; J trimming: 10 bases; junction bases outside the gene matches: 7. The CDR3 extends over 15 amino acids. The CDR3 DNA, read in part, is TGTGCCAGCAGCTTGGATGTAGGGGGCAGGTCACCC. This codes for CASSLDVGGRSP. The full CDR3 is CASSLDVGGRSPLHF. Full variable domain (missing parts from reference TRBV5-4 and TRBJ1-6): ETGVTQSPTHLIKTRGQQVTLRCSSQSGHNTVSWYQQALGQGPQFIFQYYREEENGRGNFPPRFSGLQFPNYSSELNVNALELDDSALYLCASSLDVGGRSPLHFGNGTRLTVT.

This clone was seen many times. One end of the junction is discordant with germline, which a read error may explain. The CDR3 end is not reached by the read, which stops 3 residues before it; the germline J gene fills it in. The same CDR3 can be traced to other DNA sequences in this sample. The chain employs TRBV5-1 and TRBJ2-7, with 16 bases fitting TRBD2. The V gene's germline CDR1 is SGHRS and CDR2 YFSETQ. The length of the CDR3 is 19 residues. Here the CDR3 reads CASSKKPGLAGGRSYEQYF. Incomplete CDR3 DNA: TGTGCCAGCAGCAAGAAACCGGGACTAGCGGGAGGGAGAAGCTACGAG.

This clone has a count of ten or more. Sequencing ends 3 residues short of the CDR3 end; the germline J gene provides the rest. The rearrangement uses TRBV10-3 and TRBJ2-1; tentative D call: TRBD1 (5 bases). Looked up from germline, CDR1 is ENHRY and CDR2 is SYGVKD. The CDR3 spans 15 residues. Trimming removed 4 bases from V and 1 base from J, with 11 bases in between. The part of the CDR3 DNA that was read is TGTGCCATCAGTGGGGGCTCAGGTTCCTACAATGAG. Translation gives CAISGGSGSYNE. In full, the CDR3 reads CAISGGSGSYNEQFF.

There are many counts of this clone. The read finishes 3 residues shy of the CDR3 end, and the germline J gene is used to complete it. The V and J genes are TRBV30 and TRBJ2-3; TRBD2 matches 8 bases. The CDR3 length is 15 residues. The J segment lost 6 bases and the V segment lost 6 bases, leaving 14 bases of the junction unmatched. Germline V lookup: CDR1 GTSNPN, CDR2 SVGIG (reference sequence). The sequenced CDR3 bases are TGTGCCTGCCTACCTCTGGCGGGAGGTACCGATACG. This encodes CACLPLAGGTDT. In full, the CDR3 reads CACLPLAGGTDTQYF.

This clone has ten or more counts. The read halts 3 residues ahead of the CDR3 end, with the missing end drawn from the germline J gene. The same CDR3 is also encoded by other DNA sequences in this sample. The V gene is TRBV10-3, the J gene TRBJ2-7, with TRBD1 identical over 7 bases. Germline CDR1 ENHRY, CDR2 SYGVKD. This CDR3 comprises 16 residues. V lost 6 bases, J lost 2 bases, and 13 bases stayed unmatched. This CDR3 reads CAISTTEWDRTYEQYF. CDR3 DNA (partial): TGTGCCATCAGCACCACCGAATGGGACAGAACCTACGAG.

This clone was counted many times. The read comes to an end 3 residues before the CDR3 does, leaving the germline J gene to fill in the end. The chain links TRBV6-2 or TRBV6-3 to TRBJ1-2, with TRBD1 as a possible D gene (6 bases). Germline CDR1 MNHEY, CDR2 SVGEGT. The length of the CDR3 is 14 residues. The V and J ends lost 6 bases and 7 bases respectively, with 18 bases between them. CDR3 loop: CASRSYREGFGYTF. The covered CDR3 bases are TGTGCCAGCAGATCATACAGGGAGGGGTTTGGC.

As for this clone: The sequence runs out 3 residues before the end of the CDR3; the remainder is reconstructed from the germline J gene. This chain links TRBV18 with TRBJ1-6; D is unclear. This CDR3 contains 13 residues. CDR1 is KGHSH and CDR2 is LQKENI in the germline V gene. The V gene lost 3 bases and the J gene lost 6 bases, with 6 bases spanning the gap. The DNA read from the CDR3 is TGTGCCAGCTCACCTGCAGTTAATTCACCC. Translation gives CASSPAVNSP. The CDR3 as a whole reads CASSPAVNSPLHF.

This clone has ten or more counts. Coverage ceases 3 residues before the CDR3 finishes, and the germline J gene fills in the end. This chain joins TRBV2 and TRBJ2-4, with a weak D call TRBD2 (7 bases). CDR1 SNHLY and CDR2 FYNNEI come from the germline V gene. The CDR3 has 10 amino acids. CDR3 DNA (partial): TGTGCCAGTGCGGCGGGGGCT. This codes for CASAAGA. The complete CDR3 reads CASAAGAQYF.

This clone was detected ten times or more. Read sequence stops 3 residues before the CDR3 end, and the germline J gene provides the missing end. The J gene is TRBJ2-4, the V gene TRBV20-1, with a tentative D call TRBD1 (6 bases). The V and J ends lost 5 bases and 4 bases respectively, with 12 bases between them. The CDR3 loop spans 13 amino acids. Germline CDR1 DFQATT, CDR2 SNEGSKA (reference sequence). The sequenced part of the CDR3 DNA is TGCAGTGCTCCGGCACAGGGAAAAAACATT. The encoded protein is CSAPAQGKNI. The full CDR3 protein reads CSAPAQGKNIQYF.

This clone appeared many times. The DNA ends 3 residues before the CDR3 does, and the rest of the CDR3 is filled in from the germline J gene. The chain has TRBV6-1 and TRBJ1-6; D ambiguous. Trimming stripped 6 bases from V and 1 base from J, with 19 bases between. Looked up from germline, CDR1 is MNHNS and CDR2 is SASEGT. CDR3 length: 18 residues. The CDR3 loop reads CASSELRAAVSYNSPLHF. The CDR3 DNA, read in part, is TGTGCCAGCAGCGAACTGAGGGCAGCGGTTTCCTATAATTCACCC.

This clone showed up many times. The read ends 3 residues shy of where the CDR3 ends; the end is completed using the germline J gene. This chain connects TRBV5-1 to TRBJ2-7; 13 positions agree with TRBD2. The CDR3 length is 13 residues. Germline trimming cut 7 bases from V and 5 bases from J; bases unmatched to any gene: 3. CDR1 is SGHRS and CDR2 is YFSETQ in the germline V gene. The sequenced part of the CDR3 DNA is TGCGCCAGCCGGACTAGCGGGGGTAACGAG. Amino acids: CASRTSGGNE. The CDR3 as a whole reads CASRTSGGNEQYF.

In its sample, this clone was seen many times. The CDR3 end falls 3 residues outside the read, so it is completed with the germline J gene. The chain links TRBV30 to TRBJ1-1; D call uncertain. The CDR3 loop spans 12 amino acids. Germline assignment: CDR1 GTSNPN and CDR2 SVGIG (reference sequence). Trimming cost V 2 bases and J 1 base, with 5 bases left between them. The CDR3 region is CAWSTRNTEAFF. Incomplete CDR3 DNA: TGTGCCTGGAGTACACGGAACACTGAA. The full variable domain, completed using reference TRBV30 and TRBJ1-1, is SQTIHQWPATLVQPVGSPLSLECTVEGTSNPNLYWYRQAAGRGLQLLFYSVGIGQISSEVPQNLSASRPQDRQFILSSKKLLLSDSGFYLCAWSTRNTEAFFGQGTRLTVV.

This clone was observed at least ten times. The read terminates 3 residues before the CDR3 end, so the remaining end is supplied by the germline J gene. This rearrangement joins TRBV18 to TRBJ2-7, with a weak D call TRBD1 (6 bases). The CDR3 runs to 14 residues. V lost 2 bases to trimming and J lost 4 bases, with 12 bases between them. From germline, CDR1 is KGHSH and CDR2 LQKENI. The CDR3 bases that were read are TGTGCCAGCTCACCAGGCTCAGGGGATTACGAG. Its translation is CASSPGSGDYE. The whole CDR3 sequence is CASSPGSGDYEQYF.

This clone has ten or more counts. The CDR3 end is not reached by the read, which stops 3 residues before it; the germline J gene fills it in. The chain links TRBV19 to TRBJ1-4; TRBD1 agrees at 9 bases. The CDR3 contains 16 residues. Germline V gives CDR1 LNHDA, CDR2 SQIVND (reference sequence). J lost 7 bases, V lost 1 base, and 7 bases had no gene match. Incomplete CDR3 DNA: TGTGCCAGTAGTATAGGCTCCGGGACAGGGAGTGAAAAA. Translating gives CASSIGSGTGSEK. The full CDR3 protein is CASSIGSGTGSEKLFF.

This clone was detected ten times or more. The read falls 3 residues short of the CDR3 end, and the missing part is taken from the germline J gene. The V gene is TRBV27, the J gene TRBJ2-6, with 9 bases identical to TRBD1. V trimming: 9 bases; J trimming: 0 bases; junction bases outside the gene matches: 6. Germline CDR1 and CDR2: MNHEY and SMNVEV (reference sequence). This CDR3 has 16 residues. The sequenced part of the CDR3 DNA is TGTGCCAGTAGGGACAGGGAAGACTCTGGGGCCAACGTC. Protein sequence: CASRDREDSGANV. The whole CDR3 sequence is CASRDREDSGANVLTF.

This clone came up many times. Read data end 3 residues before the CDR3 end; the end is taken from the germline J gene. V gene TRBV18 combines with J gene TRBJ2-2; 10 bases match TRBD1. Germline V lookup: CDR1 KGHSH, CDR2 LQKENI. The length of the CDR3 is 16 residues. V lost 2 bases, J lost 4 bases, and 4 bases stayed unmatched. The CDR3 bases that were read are TGTGCCAGCTCACCAGCCGGGACAGGGGTCACCGGGGAG. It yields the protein CASSPAGTGVTGE. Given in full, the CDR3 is CASSPAGTGVTGELFF.

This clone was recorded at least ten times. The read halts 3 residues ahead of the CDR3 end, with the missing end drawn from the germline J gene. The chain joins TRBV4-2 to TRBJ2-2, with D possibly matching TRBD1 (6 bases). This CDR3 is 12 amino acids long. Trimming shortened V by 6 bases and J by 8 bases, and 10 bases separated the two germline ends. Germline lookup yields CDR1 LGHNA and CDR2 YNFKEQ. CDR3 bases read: TGTGCCAGCAGTCGAGGGGGTGGGGAG. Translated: CASSRGGGE. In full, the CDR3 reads CASSRGGGELFF.

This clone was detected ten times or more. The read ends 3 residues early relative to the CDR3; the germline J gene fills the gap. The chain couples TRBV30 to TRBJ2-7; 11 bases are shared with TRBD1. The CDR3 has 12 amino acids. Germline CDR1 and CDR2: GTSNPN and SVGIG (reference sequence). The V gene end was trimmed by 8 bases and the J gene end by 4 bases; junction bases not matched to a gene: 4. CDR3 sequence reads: CAVRDRGYEQYF. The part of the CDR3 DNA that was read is TGTGCCGTCCGGGACAGGGGGTACGAG.

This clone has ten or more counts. The CDR3 here is CASSLEQGYAQYF. Incomplete CDR3 DNA: TGTGCCAGCTCCCTAGAACAGGGTTATGCG. The gene calls are TRBV18 and TRBJ2-3; possibly TRBD1 for D (6 bases). The read is 3 residues too short to cover the CDR3 end, so that end is filled in from the germline J gene. Germline assignment: CDR1 KGHSH and CDR2 LQKENI. The CDR3 loop spans 13 amino acids.

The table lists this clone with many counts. Partial CDR3 DNA: TGCAGTGCTAGTGGAACAGGGCCCACCAATGAG. Protein sequence: CSASGTGPTNE. The complete CDR3 protein is CSASGTGPTNEQFF. The chain recombines TRBV20-1 with TRBJ2-1; perhaps TRBD1 as D (6 bases). The sequence runs out 3 residues before the end of the CDR3; the remainder is reconstructed from the germline J gene. The CDR3 runs to 14 residues. The V gene lost 3 bases and the J gene lost 6 bases, with 15 bases spanning the gap. Germline lookup yields CDR1 DFQATT and CDR2 SNEGSKA (reference sequence).